What follows are 15 T cell receptor beta chains derived from one specimen sequenced in a study of T-cell reconstitution after alpha-beta-depleted transplantation in children. Using unique molecular identifiers, the investigators prepared the TCRbeta library. Using its own MiXCR run on the PCR reads, TCRdb lists one record per CDR3 protein. Altogether around 400,000 distinct CDR3 sequences are present, roughly 20% being singletons, with the ten largest covering less than 4.5%. This material consisted of PBMCs from the stem cell graft donor, taken from the stem cell graft. These receptors were obtained from a human donor who donated a stem cell graft to a child with acute myeloid leukemia.

In this sample, this clonotype turned up many times. V gene TRBV20-1 combines with J gene TRBJ2-3; 12 nucleotides match TRBD2. The CDR3 is 15 residues long. The germline CDR1 and CDR2 sequences are DFQATT and SNEGSKA (reference sequence). The V and J ends lost 3 bases and 7 bases, in that order; junction bases with no gene match: 8. The CDR3 DNA is TGCAGTGCTAGTTACCTAGCGGGAGGGTTATATACGCAGTATTTT. Encoded protein: CSASYLAGGLYTQYF.

This clonotype was counted only a few times. The chain joins TRBV5-1 to TRBJ2-1, with D perhaps TRBD2 (6 bases). CDR3 length equals 15 residues. V shed 7 bases and J shed 0 bases, with 14 bases lying between them. Germline values: CDR1 SGHRS, CDR2 YFSETQ. Here the CDR3 reads CASQTLTSSYNEQFF. The CDR3 DNA reads TGCGCCAGCCAAACGTTGACTAGCTCCTACAATGAGCAGTTCTTC.

This clonotype was found a few times. The chain uses TRBV10-2 and TRBJ2-1, with a possible D match to TRBD2 (5 bases). This CDR3 has 14 residues. V shed 8 bases and J shed 0 bases, with 11 bases lying between them. Germline CDR1 is WSHSY and CDR2 is SAAADI. Here the CDR3 DNA reads TGCGCCAGCCTTAGCGCGAGCTCCTACAATGAGCAGTTCTTC. Its translation is CASLSASSYNEQFF.

The rearrangement links TRBV20-1 to TRBJ2-1, with D unresolved. Trimming left V 3 bases short and J 4 bases short, with 13 bases between. This CDR3 spans 14 amino acids. Germline V gene lookup returns CDR1 DFQATT and CDR2 SNEGSKA (reference sequence). The CDR3 DNA reads as TGCAGTGCTAGCTGGGGTCTTGGGTACAATGAGCAGTTCTTC. It yields the protein CSASWGLGYNEQFF.

The chain has TRBV6-5 and TRBJ2-3; D is ambiguous. The germline V gene has CDR1 MNHEY and CDR2 SVGAGI. This CDR3 region has 17 residues. Trimming pared 6 bases from V and 0 bases from J, leaving 19 bases between. The CDR3 loop is CASRSLGIRPSTDTQYF. The CDR3 DNA follows: TGTGCCAGCAGATCACTCGGAATACGGCCTAGCACAGATACGCAGTATTTT.

The rearrangement links TRBV24-1 to TRBJ2-7; tentatively, D is TRBD1 or TRBD2 (6 bases each). This CDR3 contains 15 residues. Germline V gene sequence: CDR1 KGHDR, CDR2 SFDVKD. V lost 5 bases and J 3 bases, leaving 16 bases between the germline ends. In DNA, the CDR3 is TGTGCCACCAGTGCCGGGGGCGGAGGCGACTACGAGCAGTACTTC. It is translated as CATSAGGGGDYEQYF.

This clonotype was recorded many times. The chain carries TRBV6-1 and TRBJ2-7; 8 nucleotides line up with TRBD2. Germline assignment: CDR1 MNHNS and CDR2 SASEGT. The CDR3 length is 14 residues. J lost 2 bases, V lost 6 bases, and 6 bases had no gene match. CDR3 protein: CASSPGLDPYEQYF. CDR3 sequence (DNA): TGTGCCAGCAGCCCGGGACTAGATCCCTACGAGCAGTACTTC.

The chain is built from TRBV29-1 and TRBJ2-5, with D tentatively TRBD1 (5 bases). The CDR3 runs 14 residues. Germline V gene data show CDR1 as SQVTM and CDR2 as ANQGSEA. The germline V and J ends were trimmed by 5 bases and 3 bases, with 16 bases remaining between them. CDR3 nucleotides: TGCAGCGTTCCGGCAGGGTGGACCAAAGAGACCCAGTACTTC. Its protein product is CSVPAGWTKETQYF.

This clonotype was seen repeatedly, ten times or more. V gene TRBV20-1 combines with J gene TRBJ2-1; a possible D gene is TRBD2 (6 bases). Trimming left V 2 bases short and J 4 bases short, with 15 bases between. Germline CDR1 is DFQATT and CDR2 is SNEGSKA (reference sequence). The CDR3 covers 15 residues. The CDR3 nucleotides are TGCAGTGCTAGACTTTCCGGAGGGCGTTACAATGAGCAGTTCTTC. This translates into CSARLSGGRYNEQFF.

V is TRBV19 and J is TRBJ2-1; D is unclear. Germline values: CDR1 LNHDA, CDR2 SQIVND (reference sequence). V dropped 8 bases and J dropped 5 bases, with 13 bases sitting between them. CDR3 length: 13 amino acids. CDR3 protein: CASRYWNDNEQFF. In nucleotides, the CDR3 is TGTGCCAGTCGATACTGGAACGACAATGAGCAGTTCTTC.

The J gene is TRBJ2-1, the V gene TRBV12-3 or TRBV12-4; 8 bases are shared with TRBD2. This CDR3 contains 16 residues. After removal of 3 bases from V and 6 bases from J, the junction contained 10 bases not matched to a gene. DNA for the CDR3: TGTGCCAGCAGTTTTTGGAATCCGGGACTAGGCAATGAGCAGTTCTTC. Amino acids: CASSFWNPGLGNEQFF.

In its sample, this clonotype was seen many times. The V and J genes are TRBV28 and TRBJ2-3; D is ambiguous. V was trimmed by 7 bases and J by 0 bases, leaving 11 bases between them. CDR1 MDHEN and CDR2 SYDVKM come from the germline V gene. The CDR3 consists of 14 residues. The CDR3: CASTPGRSTDTQYF. The CDR3 region has the DNA TGTGCCAGCACTCCAGGTCGGAGCACAGATACGCAGTATTTT.

This clonotype was seen at least ten times. The chain joins TRBV18 to TRBJ2-7, with 8 bases fitting TRBD1. Germline CDR1 reads KGHSH; CDR2 reads LQKENI. J gave up 1 base and V 8 bases, and 7 bases lay outside the gene matches. The CDR3 loop spans 14 amino acids. CDR3: CASSPGTGSYEQYF. The DNA for the CDR3 is TGTGCCAGCAGCCCCGGGACAGGTTCCTACGAGCAGTACTTC. Filled out from reference TRBV18 and TRBJ2-7, the complete variable domain reads NAGVMQNPRHLVRRRGQEARLRCSPMKGHSHVYWYRQLPEEGLKFMVYLQKENIIDESGMPKERFSAEFPKEGPSILRIQQVVRGDSAAYFCASSPGTGSYEQYFGPGTRLTVT.

J is TRBJ2-3 and V is TRBV27; the D is unclear. This CDR3 is 17 amino acids long. Trimming cost V 3 bases and J 3 bases, with 19 bases left between them. CDR1 and CDR2 from the germline V gene are MNHEY and SMNVEV (reference sequence). The CDR3 here is CASSFLSRPYPTDTQYF. CDR3 nucleotides: TGTGCCAGCAGTTTTTTGTCCAGGCCCTACCCGACAGATACGCAGTATTTT.

In its sample, this clonotype was seen many times. The chain joins TRBV6-1 to TRBJ2-2, with D possibly matching TRBD2 (5 bases). Trimming removed 7 bases from V and 0 bases from J, with 18 bases in between. CDR1 is MNHNS, CDR2 SASEGT, per germline. The CDR3 has 17 residues. CDR3 DNA: TGTGCCAGCAACCCGGGCACGGCGGGCGCGAACACCGGGGAGCTGTTTTTT. The encoded protein is CASNPGTAGANTGELFF.